This entry describes one T cell receptor (beta chain). These data are taken from a study of cytomegalovirus exposure and HLA in healthy donors. Use of 60 Vbeta and 13 Jbeta primers characterized the PCR. The repertoire was sequenced with immunoSEQ multiplex PCR; TCRdb's copy has only in-frame clones and lacks some. Of 120,000 to 150,000 clones listed, 76% were seen once; the top ten hold around 1.9%. Healthy bone marrow donors made up the donors. Germline lookup yields CDR1 LGHNA and CDR2 YSLEER. V lost 0 bases to trimming and J lost 3 bases, with 15 bases between them. This CDR3 is 16 amino acids long.

V and J are TRBV4-3 and TRBJ2-7; D is perhaps TRBD2 (7 bases). Sequencing was carried out using PBMCs. This TCR derives from a man between 40 and 49 years old in good health and CMV-seronegative. CDR3 residues: CASSQDPRGAVYEQYF. The CDR3 nucleotides read TGCGCCAGCAGCCAAGACCCTCGGGGGGCAGTCTACGAGCAGTACTTC.